The present TCR beta chain was sequenced within a study of T cells after posttransplantation cyclophosphamide. Study-level findings and limits: Donor-recipient repertoire similarity was low at 1-2 months, rising over year one.

This CDR3 contains 15 residues. From germline, CDR1 is SGHRS and CDR2 YFSETQ. Between the trimmed V and J ends, which lost 1 base and 6 bases, there was a span of 16 bases. This related bone marrow graft donor gave peripheral blood on the day of marrow donation. Here immunoSEQ multiplex PCR was the method, and the copy in TCRdb shows in-frame clones only, minus some. Sampling found about 34,000 clones, none seen once. This clone showed up many times. Antigen specificity is unknown. The receptor's source is a woman aged 45 to 65 in good health and a related stem cell transplant donor. J is TRBJ1-2 and V is TRBV5-1; tentatively, D is TRBD1 (5 bases). The sample comprised PBMCs. CDR3 protein: CASSLIAGSTNGYTF. CDR3 nucleotide sequence: TGCGCCAGCAGCTTGATCGCAGGGTCCACAAATGGCTACACCTTC.